What follows is one TCR beta chain and its context. What it binds is unknown. The sample is drawn from a study of cytotoxic CD8 clonotypes in ibrutinib-treated CLL. Study-wide background: Patients: 11 relapsed/refractory, roughly 14 treatment-naive, fewer than 18 IGHV unmutated. Study findings and constraints: An increase in clonality occurred at ibrutinib response, followed by a return toward baseline at progression. The clonality rise at ibrutinib response reflected private clonotype expansion.

The intended depth for sequencing was 1 in 200,000 to 1 in 1 million T cells. The repertoire was sequenced with immunoSEQ multiplex PCR; TCRdb's copy has only in-frame clones and lacks some. The repertoire includes about 200,000 clones, over 55% of them detected once, and under 15% sits in the top ten. The receptor's source is a human donor with chronic lymphocytic leukemia. Here the sequenced sample was PBMCs, taken after 24 months of ibrutinib treatment.

This CDR3 is CATSRRDGATDTQYF. CDR3 bases: TGTGCCACCAGCAGGCGGGACGGCGCCACAGATACGCAGTATTTT. The V gene is TRBV15, the J gene TRBJ2-3, with TRBD2 as a possible D gene (6 bases). The CDR3 loop spans 15 amino acids. CDR1 LNHNV and CDR2 YYDKDF come from the germline V gene (reference sequence). The V end was cut by 3 bases, the J end by 2 bases, with 12 bases between.